A single sample gave rise to the 3 T cell receptor beta chains below, sequenced in a study of lymphopenia after photon versus proton radiotherapy. Clones were sequenced by immunoSEQ multiplex PCR, and TCRdb holds only the in-frame ones, with some missing. The sample comprises around 15,000 clones, more than 85% of which are singletons, and about 60% rests with the top ten. The source was peripheral blood, collected from a patient treated with proton-based radiotherapy. All receptors derive from a woman aged 55-69 years with cholangiocarcinoma. Some clones in this sample may be carry-over from other donors' samples.

With regard to this clone: One end of the junction does not line up with germline, which may come from a read error. This rearrangement joins TRBV28 to TRBJ1-5, with D maybe TRBD1 (5 bases). Germline CDR1 reads MDHEN; CDR2 reads SYDVKM. The CDR3 extends over 14 amino acids. CDR3 sequence reads: CASSDRSYGQPQPF. The CDR3 DNA is TGTGCCAGCAGCGACAGATCTTACGGTCAGCCCCAGCCTTTT. The full variable domain, its missing parts supplied by reference TRBV28 and TRBJ1-5, is DVKVTQSSRYLVKRTGEKVFLECVQDMDHENMFWYRQDPGLGLRLIYFSYDVKMKEKGDIPEGYSVSREKKERFSLILESASTNQTSMYLCASSDRSYGQPQPFGDGTRLSIL.

DNA of the CDR3: TGTGCCAGCAGCTTAGAAACGAGCGGCTACACCTTC. Translated: CASSLETSGYTF. The chain is built from TRBV11-2 and TRBJ1-2; D is unresolved. V was cut by 0 bases and J by 8 bases, with 7 bases left in between. The CDR3 spans 12 residues. The germline gives CDR1 SGHAT, CDR2 FQNNGV.

The chain joins TRBV5-1 to TRBJ2-3; the D gene is possibly TRBD1 (5 bases). The CDR3 covers 15 residues. V shed 1 base and J shed 5 bases, with 14 bases lying between them. Germline values: CDR1 SGHRS, CDR2 YFSETQ. This CDR3 reads CASSLRQGREDTQYF. The CDR3, as DNA: TGCGCCAGCAGCTTGAGGCAGGGCCGAGAAGATACGCAGTATTTT.